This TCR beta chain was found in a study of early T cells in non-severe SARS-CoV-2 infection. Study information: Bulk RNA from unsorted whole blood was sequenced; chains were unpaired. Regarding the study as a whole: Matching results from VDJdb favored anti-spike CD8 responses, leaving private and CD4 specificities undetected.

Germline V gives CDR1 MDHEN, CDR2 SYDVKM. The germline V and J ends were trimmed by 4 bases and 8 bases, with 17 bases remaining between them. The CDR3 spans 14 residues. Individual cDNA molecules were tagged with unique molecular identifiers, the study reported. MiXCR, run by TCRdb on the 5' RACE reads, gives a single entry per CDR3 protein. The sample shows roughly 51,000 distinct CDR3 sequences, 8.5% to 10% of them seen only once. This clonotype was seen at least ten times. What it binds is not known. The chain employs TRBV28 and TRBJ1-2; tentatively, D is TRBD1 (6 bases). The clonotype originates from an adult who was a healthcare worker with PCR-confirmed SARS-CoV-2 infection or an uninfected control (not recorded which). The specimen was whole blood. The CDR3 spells CASSSALQGQGYTF. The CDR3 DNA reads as TGTGCCAGCAGTTCCGCTCTACAGGGTCAAGGCTACACCTTC.